This T cell receptor beta chain was recovered during a study of cytomegalovirus exposure and HLA in healthy donors. Study in general: A subsequent analysis reported that the approximately 120 validation repertoires were produced on the same platform that had also been used for the 600 to 800 first-cohort repertoires. Study-wide findings and caveats: The tendency of first-cohort TCR clusters to co-occur in the 90 to 150 validation repertoires was the finding of a later analysis. It was about 150 TCR beta chains that were listed as cytomegalovirus-associated.

The donors were part of the validation cohort of roughly 110 subjects. That cohort was separate from the first cohort, which comprised about 670 subjects. Germline values: CDR1 SGHNT, CDR2 YENEEA. The CDR3 loop spans 13 amino acids. Trimming cost V 5 bases and J 4 bases; bases outside gene matches: 4. The method was immunoSEQ multiplex PCR; TCRdb's version includes in-frame clones alone and lacks a portion of them. The table shows about 130,000 clones, with about nine tenths occurring only once. Note on this clone: The target antigen is unknown.

The chain has TRBV11-3 and TRBJ2-7; 8 bases are a match to TRBD1. Sequencing was carried out using PBMCs. The receptor was isolated from a young woman in good health and CMV-seronegative. CDR3 nucleotides: TGTGCCAGCAGCGGACAGGGTTTTTACGAGCAGTACTTC. Amino acids: CASSGQGFYEQYF.